The clone carrying this T cell receptor (beta chain) was picked up many times. No antigen is known for it. TCRdb re-called the 5' RACE reads through MiXCR, storing one row per CDR3 protein. The data contain 55,000 to 75,000 distinct CDR3 sequences, about 2.5% of them seen just once; the ten biggest clones take up around 2.8%. The data belong to a study of neurological immune-mediated disorders. Study-wide context: The multiple sclerosis group of about 35 included approximately 30 relapsing-remitting and 3 secondary progressive patients.

Findings and limits, study-wide: The phylogenetic placement of 18 of 34 multiple sclerosis patients' repertoires in one related-CDR3 cluster constitutes a possible signature. CDR3 amino acid sequences found in expanded clones were never shared across subjects, suggesting private repertoires in all groups.

The source of this sequence is a man in his fifties or sixties with multiple sclerosis. Sequenced: PBMCs.

The CDR3 sequence is CASSRLAGGNTDTQYF. CDR3 bases: TGTGCCAGCAGCAGACTAGCGGGGGGTAACACAGATACGCAGTATTTT. The chain couples TRBV7-2 to TRBJ2-3, with TRBD2 identical over 13 bases. V lost 5 bases to trimming and J lost 2 bases; unmatched junction nucleotides: 4. The CDR3 is 16 amino acids. Germline CDR1 and CDR2: SGHTA and FQGNSA.